What follows are 29 T cell receptor beta chains derived from one specimen sequenced in a study of T cells in Graves' hyperthyroidism and ophthalmopathy. It was RNA transcripts that yielded the amplified TCR beta CDR3 regions. A set of HTBI primers served as the primers for a first-round RT-PCR of the TCR CDR3. From the multiplex PCR reads, TCRdb called clonotypes with MiXCR, one entry per CDR3 protein. Among roughly 380,000 distinct CDR3 sequences listed, less than 20% were seen once. The specimen was blood. These receptors all stem from a woman between 35 and 50 years old with Graves' ophthalmopathy.

This clonotype was observed many times. V gene TRBV16 combines with J gene TRBJ1-1; D not resolved. The CDR3 sequence is 15 residues long. Trimming removed 4 bases from V and 3 bases from J, with 15 bases in between. From germline, CDR1 is KGHSY and CDR2 FQNENV. DNA of the CDR3: TGTGCCAGCAGCCGGGCAACGACGGTGCACACTGAAGCTTTCTTT. It translates to CASSRATTVHTEAFF.

There are many counts of this clonotype. The rearrangement links TRBV6-2 or TRBV6-3 to TRBJ2-5, with D hard to call. V lost 0 bases and J 2 bases, leaving 7 bases between the germline ends. CDR3 size: 14 residues. Germline loops: CDR1 MNHEY, CDR2 SVGEGT. The DNA of the CDR3 is TGTGCCAGCAGTTACTCCCTACCTCAAGAGACCCAGTACTTC. Translating gives CASSYSLPQETQYF.

This clonotype was counted many times. V is TRBV14 and J is TRBJ2-7, with D tentatively TRBD2 (6 bases). The CDR3 is 15 amino acids. CDR1 and CDR2 from the germline V gene are SGHDN and FVKESK. V shed 1 base and J shed 4 bases, with 14 bases lying between them. The CDR3 sequence: CASSQGGPAGYEQYF. CDR3 in DNA: TGTGCCAGCAGCCAAGGCGGGCCGGCGGGGTACGAGCAGTACTTC.

This clonotype has ten or more counts. The chain has TRBV24-1 and TRBJ2-4; TRBD2 aligns across 10 bases. The trim removed 3 bases at V and 8 bases at J, leaving 6 bases unmatched. Germline V gives CDR1 KGHDR, CDR2 SFDVKD. This CDR3 has 15 amino acids. The CDR3 DNA reads TGTGCCACCAGTGATCCCTTAGCGGGAGGATACATTCAGTACTTC. Protein sequence: CATSDPLAGGYIQYF.

The rearrangement links TRBV28 to TRBJ2-7; D could derive from TRBD1 or TRBD2 (5 bases each). V lost 6 bases to trimming and J lost 3 bases, with 12 bases between them. This CDR3 has 13 amino acids. Germline CDR1 is MDHEN and CDR2 is SYDVKM. The CDR3 protein is CASSAGAYYEQYF. CDR3 bases: TGTGCCAGCAGCGCCGGGGCCTACTACGAGCAGTACTTC.

This clonotype was detected many times. This chain uses TRBV20-1 with TRBJ2-7, with a weak D call TRBD1 (6 bases). The V end lost 3 bases, the J end lost 7 bases, and 16 bases lay between the germline ends. The germline gives CDR1 DFQATT, CDR2 SNEGSKA (reference sequence). This CDR3 has 13 amino acids. The CDR3, as DNA: TGCAGTGCTAGGGTGCCAGGGGTAAATGAGCAGTACTTC. The encoded protein is CSARVPGVNEQYF.

This clonotype was picked up many times. The chain combines TRBV28 with TRBJ2-5; D possibly matches TRBD1 or TRBD2 (7 bases each). CDR1 and CDR2 from the germline V gene are MDHEN and SYDVKM. The germline V and J ends were trimmed by 10 bases and 5 bases, with 20 bases remaining between them. The CDR3 is 14 amino acids. The CDR3 loop reads CAIRGEGAGETQYF. The CDR3 DNA follows: TGTGCCATCAGGGGGGAGGGGGCTGGTGAGACCCAGTACTTC. Full variable domain (rest looked up from reference TRBV28 and TRBJ2-5): DVKVTQSSRYLVKRTGEKVFLECVQDMDHENMFWYRQDPGLGLRLIYFSYDVKMKEKGDIPEGYSVSREKKERFSLILESASTNQTSMYLCAIRGEGAGETQYFGPGTRLLVL.

This clonotype was recorded at least ten times. The V gene is TRBV28, the J gene TRBJ1-1; TRBD1 matches at 7 bases. V lost 7 bases to trimming and J lost 4 bases; unmatched junction nucleotides: 9. CDR1 and CDR2 (germline): MDHEN, SYDVKM. The CDR3 sequence is 14 residues long. Written as DNA, the CDR3 is TGTGCCAGCACCCTGACAGGGTTAAGCACTGAAGCTTTCTTT. This gives the protein CASTLTGLSTEAFF.

The chain uses TRBV27 and TRBJ1-2, with 7 bases fitting TRBD1. The V and J ends lost 5 bases and 7 bases, in that order; junction bases with no gene match: 10. Germline lookup yields CDR1 MNHEY and CDR2 SMNVEV (reference sequence). The CDR3 loop spans 14 amino acids. CDR3 sequence reads: CASSRQGGTLGYTF. The CDR3 DNA is TGTGCCAGCAGTCGACAGGGTGGGACTCTTGGCTACACCTTC.

Of note for this clonotype: A read error may produce the germline difference seen at one junction end. The chain links TRBV27 to TRBJ2-7; D is possibly TRBD1 (6 bases). This CDR3 comprises 14 residues. CDR1 and CDR2 (germline): MNHEY, SMNVEV (reference sequence). CDR3 residues: CASSPRQASFEQYF. CDR3 bases: TGTGCCAGCAGTCCAAGACAGGCCTCCTTCGAGCAGTACTTC.

The rearrangement uses TRBV30 and TRBJ1-5; TRBD1 matches 9 bases. CDR3 length: 12 residues. V shed 7 bases and J 5 bases; nucleotides not matched to a gene: 3. Germline values: CDR1 GTSNPN, CDR2 SVGIG (reference sequence). CDR3 bases: TGTGCCTCCGGGACAGGGCATCAGCCCCAGCATTTT. Protein sequence: CASGTGHQPQHF. The variable domain in full, completed from reference TRBV30 and TRBJ1-5, reads SQTIHQWPATLVQPVGSPLSLECTVEGTSNPNLYWYRQAAGRGLQLLFYSVGIGQISSEVPQNLSASRPQDRQFILSSKKLLLSDSGFYLCASGTGHQPQHFGDGTRLSIL.

At least ten counts were recorded for this clonotype. This CDR3 reads CASRKTGSFQPQHF. CDR3 nucleotides: TGTGCCAGTAGGAAAACAGGGTCGTTTCAGCCCCAGCATTTT. V and J are TRBV19 and TRBJ1-5; tentatively, D is TRBD1 (6 bases). The CDR3 runs to 14 residues. Deletions cut 6 bases from V and 6 bases from J, with 15 bases between. In germline, CDR1 is LNHDA, CDR2 SQIVND (reference sequence).

The chain has TRBV6-1 and TRBJ2-7, with D perhaps TRBD2 (6 bases). The germline V and J ends were trimmed by 7 bases and 3 bases, with 16 bases remaining between them. CDR3 length: 14 amino acids. CDR1 is MNHNS, CDR2 SASEGT, per germline. In DNA, the CDR3 is TGTGCCAGCACCGGGGGAACTTATAACTACGAGCAGTACTTC. This encodes CASTGGTYNYEQYF.

This clonotype was seen repeatedly, ten times or more. The CDR3 DNA reads as TGCAGTGCTACCCTCGGGACAGGGTTATACGAGCAGTACTTC. Encoded protein: CSATLGTGLYEQYF. J is TRBJ2-7 and V is TRBV20-1; 9 bases are shared with TRBD1. The junction had 8 bases not matched to a gene; V was cut back by 4 bases and J by 4 bases. This CDR3 region has 14 residues. Germline V gene data show CDR1 as DFQATT and CDR2 as SNEGSKA (reference sequence).

Comments on this clonotype: A read error may explain this, as a much larger clone is one base away. The chain uses TRBV28 and TRBJ2-5; TRBD1 agrees at 7 bases. Germline V gives CDR1 MDHEN, CDR2 SYDVKM. The junction had 12 bases not matched to a gene; V was cut back by 4 bases and J by 4 bases. The CDR3 extends over 16 amino acids. The CDR3 nucleotides are TGTGCCAGCAGTTGGTACAGGGGTGGGGGCGGAGAGACCCAGTACTTC. This encodes CASSWYRGGGGETQYF.

The sample holds many counts of this clonotype. This chain links TRBV2 with TRBJ1-5, with D hard to call. Germline V gives CDR1 SNHLY, CDR2 FYNNEI. The V end lost 8 bases, the J end lost 3 bases, and 14 bases lay between the germline ends. The CDR3 extends over 14 amino acids. The CDR3 sequence: CASREMVPNQPQHF. The CDR3 DNA sequence: TGTGCCAGCCGGGAGATGGTTCCCAATCAGCCCCAGCATTTT.

Ten or more counts support this clonotype. The V call is TRBV27, the J call TRBJ1-2, with D tentatively TRBD1 (5 bases). The V gene lost 3 bases and the J gene lost 4 bases, with 12 bases spanning the gap. The germline V gene has CDR1 MNHEY and CDR2 SMNVEV (reference sequence). This CDR3 has 14 residues. CDR3 region: CASSFQVDSYGYTF. CDR3 bases: TGTGCCAGCAGTTTCCAAGTCGACAGCTATGGCTACACCTTC.

This clonotype was recorded many times. The V call is TRBV28, the J call TRBJ1-2, with unresolved D. Germline-derived CDR1 and CDR2 are MDHEN and SYDVKM. The V end lost 8 bases, the J end lost 3 bases, and 7 bases lay between the germline ends. This CDR3 spans 11 amino acids. This chain's CDR3 is CASGPYYGYTF. CDR3 in DNA: TGTGCCAGCGGCCCGTACTATGGCTACACCTTC.

This clonotype was seen repeatedly, ten times or more. The chain carries TRBV12-3 or TRBV12-4 and TRBJ1-2, with D unclear. Trimming pared 3 bases from V and 0 bases from J, leaving 14 bases between. This CDR3 has 16 residues. The CDR3 DNA is TGTGCCAGCAGTTTTGGGTCAGGTTACACTAACTATGGCTACACCTTC. Translation gives CASSFGSGYTNYGYTF.

In its sample, this clonotype was seen many times. This rearrangement joins TRBV13 to TRBJ1-1; D uncertain. V was shortened by 2 bases and J by 9 bases, with 13 bases between the two germline ends. The CDR3 has 13 amino acids. Germline loops: CDR1 PRHDT, CDR2 FYEKMQ (reference sequence). The CDR3 DNA reads TGTGCCAGCAGCTTAAAAGGAAACCGTAAAGCTTTCTTT. The encoded protein is CASSLKGNRKAFF.

This clonotype was seen many times. This chain joins TRBV6-1 and TRBJ2-7, with TRBD1 identical over 7 bases. The CDR3 has 16 amino acids. The germline gives CDR1 MNHNS, CDR2 SASEGT. With 6 bases clipped from V and 1 base from J, the junction kept 12 bases outside the gene matches. CDR3 protein: CASSRGRQGHSYEQYF. The CDR3 bases are TGTGCCAGCAGCCGAGGCCGACAGGGACATTCCTACGAGCAGTACTTC.

At least ten counts were recorded for this clonotype. The chain recombines TRBV30 with TRBJ2-5; the D gene could be TRBD1 or TRBD2 (6 bases each). Trimming pared 0 bases from V and 5 bases from J, leaving 13 bases between. This CDR3 spans 14 amino acids. Germline assignment: CDR1 GTSNPN and CDR2 SVGIG (reference sequence). CDR3 sequence (DNA): TGTGCCTGGAGTGTAAAGGGGGGCGTTGAGACCCAGTACTTC. Its translation is CAWSVKGGVETQYF.

This clonotype was recorded many times. V is TRBV12-3 or TRBV12-4 and J is TRBJ2-4, with D uncertain. This CDR3 is 15 amino acids long. V gave up 6 bases and J gave up 0 bases, with 12 bases separating them. The CDR3 DNA follows: TGTGCCAGCAGCCAGGCGAGCTTAGCCAAAAACATTCAGTACTTC. This translates into CASSQASLAKNIQYF.

This clonotype showed up many times. V usage is TRBV30 and J usage is TRBJ1-2; 11 bases are shared with TRBD1. The CDR3 runs to 15 residues. CDR1 is GTSNPN and CDR2 is SVGIG in the germline V gene (reference sequence). Losses at the gene ends were 6 bases for V and 8 bases for J; bases not matched to a gene: 14. CDR3 in DNA: TGTGCCTGTACGACCGGGACAGGGGGAGAAAACGGCTACACCTTC. Protein product: CACTTGTGGENGYTF. Drawing the rest from reference TRBV30 and TRBJ1-2, the complete variable domain is SQTIHQWPATLVQPVGSPLSLECTVEGTSNPNLYWYRQAAGRGLQLLFYSVGIGQISSEVPQNLSASRPQDRQFILSSKKLLLSDSGFYLCACTTGTGGENGYTFGSGTRLTVV.

This clonotype was observed at least ten times. The rearrangement joins TRBV20-1 to TRBJ2-3; unclear D gene. Trimming took off 5 bases at V and 2 bases at J, with 11 bases between the two ends. Germline V lookup: CDR1 DFQATT, CDR2 SNEGSKA (reference sequence). This CDR3 spans 13 amino acids. CDR3 nucleotide sequence: TGCAGTGCTCCGAACGATTTCACAGATACGCAGTATTTT. This gives the protein CSAPNDFTDTQYF.

This clonotype was picked up many times. The chain recombines TRBV20-1 with TRBJ2-5; no firm D call. The CDR3 sequence is 14 residues long. Trimming took 5 bases from V and 5 from J, leaving 18 bases between them. The germline V gene has CDR1 DFQATT and CDR2 SNEGSKA (reference sequence). CDR3 in DNA: TGCAGTGCTCCTAGTGAGGTAGCCAGCGAGACCCAGTACTTC. Translating it yields CSAPSEVASETQYF.

The table lists this clonotype with many counts. The rearrangement joins TRBV2 to TRBJ2-2, with D perhaps given as TRBD1 or TRBD2 (5 bases each). CDR1 is SNHLY, CDR2 FYNNEI, per germline. The CDR3 sequence is 14 residues long. The V end was cut by 7 bases, the J end by 7 bases, with 16 bases between. The CDR3 region has the DNA TGTGCCAGCACCCCGGGACCACGGCACGGGGAGCTGTTTTTT. The encoded protein is CASTPGPRHGELFF.

Only a few counts were recorded for this clonotype. Since a much larger clone is just one base distant, this may be a read error. V usage is TRBV25-1 and J usage is TRBJ1-3; 9 bases match TRBD1. V trimming: 2 bases; J trimming: 2 bases; junction bases outside the gene matches: 13. This CDR3 region has 19 residues. Germline V gene data show CDR1 as MGHDK and CDR2 as SYGVNS. The chain's CDR3 is CASSELIHNTGGTGNTIYF. For the CDR3, the DNA is TGTGCCAGCAGTGAACTGATTCATAATACAGGGGGCACTGGAAACACCATATATTTT.

The sample holds many counts of this clonotype. The CDR3 DNA follows: TGTGCCGGCAAACCGGGACTAGCCTACGAGCAGTACTTC. It is translated as CAGKPGLAYEQYF. The chain joins TRBV27 to TRBJ2-7; 8 nucleotides line up with TRBD2. The CDR3 covers 13 residues. The germline V gene encodes CDR1 MNHEY and CDR2 SMNVEV (reference sequence). The V and J ends lost 11 bases and 2 bases, in that order; junction bases with no gene match: 8.